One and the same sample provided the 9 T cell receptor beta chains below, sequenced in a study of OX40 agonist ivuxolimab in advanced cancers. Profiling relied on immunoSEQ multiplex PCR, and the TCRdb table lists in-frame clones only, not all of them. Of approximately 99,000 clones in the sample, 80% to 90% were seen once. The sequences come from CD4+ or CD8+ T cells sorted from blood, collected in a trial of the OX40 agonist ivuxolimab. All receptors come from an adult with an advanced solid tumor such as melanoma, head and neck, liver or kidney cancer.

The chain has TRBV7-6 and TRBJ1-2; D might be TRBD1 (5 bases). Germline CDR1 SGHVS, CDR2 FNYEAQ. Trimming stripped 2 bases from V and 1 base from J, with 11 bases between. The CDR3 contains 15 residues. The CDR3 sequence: CASSLLGASNYGYTF. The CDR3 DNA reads TGTGCCAGCAGCTTACTAGGGGCGAGTAACTATGGCTACACCTTC. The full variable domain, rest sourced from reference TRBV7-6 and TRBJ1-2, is GAGVSQSPRYKVTKRGQDVALRCDPISGHVSLYWYRQALGQGPEFLTYFNYEAQQDKSGLPNDRFSAERPEGSISTLTIQRTEQRDSAMYRCASSLLGASNYGYTFGSGTRLTVV.

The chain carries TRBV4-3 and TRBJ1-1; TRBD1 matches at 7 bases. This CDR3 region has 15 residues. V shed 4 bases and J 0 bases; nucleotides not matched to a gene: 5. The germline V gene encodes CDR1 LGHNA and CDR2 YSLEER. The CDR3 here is CASSRGTAMNTEAFF. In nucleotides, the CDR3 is TGCGCCAGCAGCCGAGGGACAGCCATGAACACTGAAGCTTTCTTT.

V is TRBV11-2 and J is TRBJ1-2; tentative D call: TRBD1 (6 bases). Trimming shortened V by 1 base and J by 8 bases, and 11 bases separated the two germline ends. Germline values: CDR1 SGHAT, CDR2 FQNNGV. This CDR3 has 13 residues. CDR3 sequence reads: CASSLVQGHGYTF. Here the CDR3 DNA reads TGTGCCAGCAGCTTAGTCCAGGGGCACGGCTACACCTTC.

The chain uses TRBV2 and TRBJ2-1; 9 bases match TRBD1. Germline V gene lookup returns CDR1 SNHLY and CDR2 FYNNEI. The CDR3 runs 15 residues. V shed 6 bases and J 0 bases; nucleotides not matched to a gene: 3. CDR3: CASRGQGFSYNEQFF. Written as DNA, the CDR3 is TGTGCCAGCAGAGGACAGGGGTTCTCCTACAATGAGCAGTTCTTC.

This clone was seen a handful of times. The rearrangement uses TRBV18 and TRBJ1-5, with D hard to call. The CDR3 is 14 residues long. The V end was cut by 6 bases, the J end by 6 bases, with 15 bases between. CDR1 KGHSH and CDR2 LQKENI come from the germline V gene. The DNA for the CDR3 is TGTGCCAGCTCTCCGGCTAGGGAGGTTCAGCCCCAGCATTTT. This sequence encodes CASSPAREVQPQHF.

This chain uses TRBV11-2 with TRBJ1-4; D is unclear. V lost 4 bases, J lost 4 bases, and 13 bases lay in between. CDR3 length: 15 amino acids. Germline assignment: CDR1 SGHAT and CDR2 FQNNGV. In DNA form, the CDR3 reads TGTGCCAGCAGCTCTGGCGAAGTCAGTAATGAAAAACTGTTTTTT. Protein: CASSSGEVSNEKLFF.

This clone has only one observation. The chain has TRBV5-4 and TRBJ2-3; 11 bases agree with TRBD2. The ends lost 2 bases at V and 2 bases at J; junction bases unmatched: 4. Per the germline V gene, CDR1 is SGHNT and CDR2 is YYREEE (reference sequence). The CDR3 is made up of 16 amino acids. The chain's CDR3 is CASSLRLAGFTDTQYF. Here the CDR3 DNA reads TGTGCCAGCAGCTTACGACTAGCGGGGTTCACAGATACGCAGTATTTT.

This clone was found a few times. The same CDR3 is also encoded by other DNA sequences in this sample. The CDR3 DNA sequence: TGTGCCTGGAGTGTAAACTACGAGCAGTACTTC. Its protein product is CAWSVNYEQYF. This chain connects TRBV30 to TRBJ2-7, with D hard to call. Germline V gene lookup returns CDR1 GTSNPN and CDR2 SVGIG (reference sequence). The V and J ends lost 0 bases and 3 bases respectively, with 3 bases between them. The CDR3 loop spans 11 amino acids.

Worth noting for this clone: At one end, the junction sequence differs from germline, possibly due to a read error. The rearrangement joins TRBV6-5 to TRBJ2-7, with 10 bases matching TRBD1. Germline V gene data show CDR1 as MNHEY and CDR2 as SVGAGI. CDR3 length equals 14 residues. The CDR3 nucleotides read TGTGCCATCAGTACGGGACAGGGGATCTACGAGCAGTACTTC. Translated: CAISTGQGIYEQYF.